The clone carrying this TCR beta chain is classed as medium-sized. This entry is derived from a study of tumor-infiltrating lymphocytes in oesophageal squamous cell carcinoma. TCRdb redid the calling of the PCR reads with MiXCR, one entry per CDR3 protein. The sample holds about 13,000 distinct CDR3 sequences, roughly 50% seen once. CDR1 MNHEY and CDR2 SMNVEV come from the germline V gene (reference sequence). The CDR3 has 15 amino acids. The V and J ends lost 4 bases and 3 bases, in that order; junction bases with no gene match: 7. This chain connects TRBV27 to TRBJ2-7; 9 bases agree with TRBD1. Specimen: esophageal tumor tissue. This sequence was found in a male donor with esophageal squamous cell carcinoma. CDR3 coding DNA: TGTGCCAGCAGTTCCGCCGGACAGGGGAGCTACGAGCAGTACTTC. As protein: CASSSAGQGSYEQYF.